This record looks at one T cell receptor beta chain sequence and its context. These data are taken from a study of OX40 agonist ivuxolimab in advanced cancers. Overall study context: The group had a mean age of around 60 years, ranged from roughly 20 to 79, and was approximately 81% male. In three patients, partial responses were observed, one with hepatocellular carcinoma and two with cutaneous melanoma.

Using immunoSEQ multiplex PCR, the repertoire was profiled, and TCRdb retains in-frame clones only, with some absent. This sample yields 95,000 to 100,000 clones, of which about 86% are seen a single time; more than 1.4% belongs to the top ten. Germline values: CDR1 LNHDA, CDR2 SQIVND (reference sequence). The CDR3 contains 17 residues. Trimming took off 2 bases at V and 2 bases at J, with 17 bases between the two ends. The chain joins TRBV19 to TRBJ2-3; D not certain. The clonotype was recovered from an adult with an advanced solid tumor such as melanoma, head and neck, liver or kidney cancer. The sample in question was CD4+ or CD8+ T cells sorted from blood, obtained in a trial of the OX40 agonist ivuxolimab. The CDR3 reads CASSITFRVVPTDTQYF. DNA of the CDR3: TGTGCCAGTAGTATAACCTTTCGAGTGGTTCCCACAGATACGCAGTATTTT.